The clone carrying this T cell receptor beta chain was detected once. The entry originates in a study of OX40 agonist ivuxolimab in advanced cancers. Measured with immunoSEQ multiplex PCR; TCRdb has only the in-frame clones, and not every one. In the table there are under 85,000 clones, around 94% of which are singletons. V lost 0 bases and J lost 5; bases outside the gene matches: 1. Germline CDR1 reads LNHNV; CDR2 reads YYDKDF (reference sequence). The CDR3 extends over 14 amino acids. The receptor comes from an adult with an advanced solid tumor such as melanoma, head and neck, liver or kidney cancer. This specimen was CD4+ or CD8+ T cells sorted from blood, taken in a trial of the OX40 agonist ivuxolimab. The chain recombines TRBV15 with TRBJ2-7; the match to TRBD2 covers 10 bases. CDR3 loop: CATSRDGLADEQYF. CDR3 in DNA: TGTGCCACCAGCAGAGATGGACTAGCGGACGAGCAGTACTTC.